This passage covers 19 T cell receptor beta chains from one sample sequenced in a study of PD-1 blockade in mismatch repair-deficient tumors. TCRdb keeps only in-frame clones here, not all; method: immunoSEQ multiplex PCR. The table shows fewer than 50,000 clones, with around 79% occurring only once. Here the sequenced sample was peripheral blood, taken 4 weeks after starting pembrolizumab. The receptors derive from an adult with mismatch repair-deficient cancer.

For the CDR3, the DNA is TGCGCCAGCAGGGACAGCATTAAAACCGGGGAGCTGTTTTTT. Its translation is CASRDSIKTGELFF. V gene TRBV10-1 combines with J gene TRBJ2-2; maybe TRBD1 (6 bases). V was trimmed by 6 bases and J by 5 bases, leaving 13 bases between them. This CDR3 is 14 amino acids long. CDR1 and CDR2 (germline): WNHNN, SYGVQD (reference sequence).

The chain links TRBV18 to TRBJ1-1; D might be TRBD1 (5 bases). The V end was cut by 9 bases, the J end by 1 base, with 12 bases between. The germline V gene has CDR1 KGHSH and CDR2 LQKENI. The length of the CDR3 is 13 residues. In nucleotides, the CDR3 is TGTGCCAGTTTAAGGGGCCAGAACACTGAAGCTTTCTTT. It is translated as CASLRGQNTEAFF.

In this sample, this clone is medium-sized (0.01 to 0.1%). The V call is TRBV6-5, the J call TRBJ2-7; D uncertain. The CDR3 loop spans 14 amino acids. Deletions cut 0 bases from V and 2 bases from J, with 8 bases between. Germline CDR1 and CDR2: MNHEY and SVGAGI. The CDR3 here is CASSYSAEPYEQYF. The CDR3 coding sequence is TGTGCCAGCAGTTACTCCGCAGAACCCTACGAGCAGTACTTC.

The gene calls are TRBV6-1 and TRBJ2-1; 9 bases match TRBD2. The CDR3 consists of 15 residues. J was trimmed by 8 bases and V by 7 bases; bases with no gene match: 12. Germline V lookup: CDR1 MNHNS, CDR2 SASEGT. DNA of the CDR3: TGTGCCAGCAATCTCTATAGCGGGAGTATATATGAGCAGTTCTTC. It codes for CASNLYSGSIYEQFF.

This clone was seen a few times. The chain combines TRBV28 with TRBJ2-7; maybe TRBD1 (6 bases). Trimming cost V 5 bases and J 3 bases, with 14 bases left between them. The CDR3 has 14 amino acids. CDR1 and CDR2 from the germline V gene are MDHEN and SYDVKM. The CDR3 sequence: CASSTWDIDYEQYF. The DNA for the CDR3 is TGTGCCAGCAGTACCTGGGACATAGACTACGAGCAGTACTTC.

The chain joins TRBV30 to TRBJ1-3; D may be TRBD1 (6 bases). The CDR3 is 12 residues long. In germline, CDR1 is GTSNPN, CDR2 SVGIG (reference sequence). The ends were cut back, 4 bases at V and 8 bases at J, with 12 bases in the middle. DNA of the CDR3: TGTGCCTGGATGACAGGTTCGGACACCATATATTTT. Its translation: CAWMTGSDTIYF.

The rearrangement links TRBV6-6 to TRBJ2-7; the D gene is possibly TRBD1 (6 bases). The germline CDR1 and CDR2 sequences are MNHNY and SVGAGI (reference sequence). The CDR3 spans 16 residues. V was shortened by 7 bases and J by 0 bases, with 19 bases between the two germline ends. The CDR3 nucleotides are TGTGCCAGCACGCAGGACAGCGGAAAGTCCTCCTACGAGCAGTACTTC. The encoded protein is CASTQDSGKSSYEQYF.

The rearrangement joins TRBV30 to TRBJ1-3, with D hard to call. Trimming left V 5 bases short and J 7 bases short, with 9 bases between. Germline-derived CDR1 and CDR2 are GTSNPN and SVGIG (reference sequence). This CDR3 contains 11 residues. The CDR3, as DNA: TGTGCCTGGGGTAGTTTGAACACCATATATTTT. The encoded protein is CAWGSLNTIYF.

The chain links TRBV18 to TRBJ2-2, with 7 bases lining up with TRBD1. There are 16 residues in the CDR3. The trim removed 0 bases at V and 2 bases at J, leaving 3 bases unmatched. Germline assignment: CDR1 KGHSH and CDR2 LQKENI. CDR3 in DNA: TGTGCCAGCTCACCACCGACAGGGTTAAACACCGGGGAGCTGTTTTTT. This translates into CASSPPTGLNTGELFF. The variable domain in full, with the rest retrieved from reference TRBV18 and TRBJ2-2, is NAGVMQNPRHLVRRRGQEARLRCSPMKGHSHVYWYRQLPEEGLKFMVYLQKENIIDESGMPKERFSAEFPKEGPSILRIQQVVRGDSAAYFCASSPPTGLNTGELFFGEGSRLTVL.

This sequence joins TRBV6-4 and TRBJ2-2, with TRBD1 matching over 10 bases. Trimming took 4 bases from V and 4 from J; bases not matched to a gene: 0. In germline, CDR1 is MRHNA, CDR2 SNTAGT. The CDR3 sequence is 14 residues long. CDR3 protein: CASSGTGGTGELFF. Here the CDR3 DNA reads TGTGCCAGCAGTGGGACAGGGGGCACCGGGGAGCTGTTTTTT.

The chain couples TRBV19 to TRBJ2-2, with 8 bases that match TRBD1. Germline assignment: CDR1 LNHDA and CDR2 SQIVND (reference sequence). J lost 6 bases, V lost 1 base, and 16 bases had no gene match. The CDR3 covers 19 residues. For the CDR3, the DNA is TGTGCCAGTAGTATAGGATGGATTTCGGGACAGGAGAGAGCCGGGGAGCTGTTTTTT. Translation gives CASSIGWISGQERAGELFF.

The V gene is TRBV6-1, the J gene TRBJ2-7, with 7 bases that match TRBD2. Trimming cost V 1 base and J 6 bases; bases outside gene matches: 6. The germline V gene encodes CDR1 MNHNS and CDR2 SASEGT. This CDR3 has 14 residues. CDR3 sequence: CASSEGWEGREQYF. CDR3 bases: TGTGCCAGCAGTGAAGGGTGGGAGGGACGCGAGCAGTACTTC.

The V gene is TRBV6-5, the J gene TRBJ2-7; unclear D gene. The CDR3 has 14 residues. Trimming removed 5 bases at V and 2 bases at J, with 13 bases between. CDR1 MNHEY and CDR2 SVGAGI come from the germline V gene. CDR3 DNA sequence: TGTGCCAGCAGTCCATCCGGGTCCGCCTACGAGCAGTACTTC. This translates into CASSPSGSAYEQYF.

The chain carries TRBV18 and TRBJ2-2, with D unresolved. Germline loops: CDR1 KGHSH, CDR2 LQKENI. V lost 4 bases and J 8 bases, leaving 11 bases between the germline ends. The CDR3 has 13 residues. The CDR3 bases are TGTGCCAGCTCACGGTCGGCAGCGGGGGAGCTGTTTTTT. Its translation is CASSRSAAGELFF.

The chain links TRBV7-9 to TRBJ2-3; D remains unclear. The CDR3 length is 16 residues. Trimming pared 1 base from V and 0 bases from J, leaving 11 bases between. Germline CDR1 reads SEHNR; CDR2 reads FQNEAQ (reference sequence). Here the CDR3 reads CASSLGGKGSTDTQYF. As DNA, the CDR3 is TGTGCCAGCAGCTTAGGGGGTAAAGGGAGCACAGATACGCAGTATTTT.

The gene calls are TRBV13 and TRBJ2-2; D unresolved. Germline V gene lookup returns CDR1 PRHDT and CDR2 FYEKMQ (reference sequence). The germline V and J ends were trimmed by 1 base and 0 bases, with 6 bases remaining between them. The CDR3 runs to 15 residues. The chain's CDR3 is CASSLVYPNTGELFF. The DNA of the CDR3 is TGTGCCAGCAGCTTAGTCTATCCGAACACCGGGGAGCTGTTTTTT.

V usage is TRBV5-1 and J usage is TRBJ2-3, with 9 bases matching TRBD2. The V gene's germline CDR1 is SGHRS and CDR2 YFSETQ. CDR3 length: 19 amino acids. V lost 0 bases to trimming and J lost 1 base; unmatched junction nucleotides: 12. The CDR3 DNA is TGCGCCAGCAGCTTGGGCTCAATACCGGGACTAGCAGGCACAGATACGCAGTATTTT. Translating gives CASSLGSIPGLAGTDTQYF.

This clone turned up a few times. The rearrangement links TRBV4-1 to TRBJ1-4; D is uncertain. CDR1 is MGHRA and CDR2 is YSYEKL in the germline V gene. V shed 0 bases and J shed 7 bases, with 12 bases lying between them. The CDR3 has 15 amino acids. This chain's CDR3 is CASSQDPSLGEKLFF. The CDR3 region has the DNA TGCGCCAGCAGCCAAGATCCATCCCTGGGTGAAAAACTGTTTTTT.

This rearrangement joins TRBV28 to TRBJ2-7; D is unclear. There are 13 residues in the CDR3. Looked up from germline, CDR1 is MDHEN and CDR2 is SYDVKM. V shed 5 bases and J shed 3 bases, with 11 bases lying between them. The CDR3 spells CASSIRVGYEQYF. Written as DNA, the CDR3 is TGTGCCAGCAGTATCCGAGTGGGCTACGAGCAGTACTTC.